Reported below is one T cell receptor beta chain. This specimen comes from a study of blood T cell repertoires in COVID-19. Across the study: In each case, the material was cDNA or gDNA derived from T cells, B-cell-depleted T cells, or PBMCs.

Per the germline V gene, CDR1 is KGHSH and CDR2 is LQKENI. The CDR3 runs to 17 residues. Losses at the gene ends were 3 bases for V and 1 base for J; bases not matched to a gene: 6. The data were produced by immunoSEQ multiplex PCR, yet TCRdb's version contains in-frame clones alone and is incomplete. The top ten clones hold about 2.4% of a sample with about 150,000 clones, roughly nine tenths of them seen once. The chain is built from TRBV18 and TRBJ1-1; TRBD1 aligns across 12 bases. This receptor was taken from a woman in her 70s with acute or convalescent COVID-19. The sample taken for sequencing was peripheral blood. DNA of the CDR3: TGTGCCAGCTCACCTCCGGGACAGGGGGCCGGGAACACTGAAGCTTTCTTT. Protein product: CASSPPGQGAGNTEAFF.